The entry that follows covers one TCR beta chain sequence. There is no known antigen for this receptor. No base quality values were provided; no much bigger clone lies one nucleotide off. The entry originates in a study of high-grade serous ovarian cancer treatment subgroups (dated by TCRdb to 2020 to 2022). About the study as a whole: A mean of roughly 15,000 reads and 7,500 or so unique TCR beta rearrangements per sample was generated by sequencing. The approximately 30-patient cohort included about 10 patients with no residual disease after primary surgery (R0), about 10 excellent NACT responders, and about 10 poor NACT responders. One primary tumor sample and two metastatic tumor samples were contributed by each patient, so that some 100 samples were obtained in total. The study profiled TCR beta repertoires in high-grade serous ovarian cancer patients grouped by complete gross resection or neoadjuvant chemotherapy response under a laparoscopic triage algorithm.

High-throughput TCR profiling via ImmunoSEQ was performed on the approximately 82 tumor samples. Under the source paper's analysis protocol: Richness (unique productive sequences), clonality, evenness and relatedness were included as repertoire diversity metrics, and similarity between samples was assessed with the Bhattacharyya coefficient. A sensitivity analysis excluded TCRs with fewer than two reads and gave consistent conclusions. Imported from immuneACCESS, the table was reduced by TCRdb to in-frame sequences with V and J called. These copies leave out some clones; in studies compared against another copy, an unresolved V gene accounts for under half, and the cause of the remainder is not known. The DNA gave D and trimming, while V, J and clone size come from that table. The sample table shows 9,500 to 15,000 clones, and just over 85% are seen once. Around 2.9% of the sample is held by the ten biggest clonotypes.

At the junction V is shortened by 1 base and J by 4 bases; bases outside the gene matches: 6. CDR1 SGHTA and CDR2 FQGNSA were looked up in the germline V gene. The CDR3 has 15 amino acids, counting the end cysteine and phenylalanine. Of the read, only the CDR3 DNA is kept; its 45 bases are in frame from base 1. Overall study outcomes, separate from this receptor: TCR clonal relatedness correlated positively with neoantigen level and, by trend, with copy number variation and mutation load from whole-genome sequencing. Bulk tumor TCR sequencing lacked spatial information, limiting insight into HGSC tumor complexity and diversity. Repertoire similarity between tumors from the same patient ranged from about 0.1 to 0.8, while tumors from different patients showed almost no similarity. TCR repertoire analyses focused on CDR3; CDR1 and CDR2 were not analyzed.

Tumor samples were collected prior to definitive surgery or chemotherapy. Genomic DNA was extracted by the MD Anderson Biospecimen Extraction Resource, and TCR sequencing was done by the MD Anderson Cancer Genomics Laboratory. The sequenced material came from tumor tissue. The rearranged chain carries TRBV7-2 and TRBJ1-1; 7 bases in the junction line up with TRBD1. The clonotype was recovered from a human donor with high-grade serous ovarian cancer. The nucleotide sequence reads TGTGCCAGCAGCTTAGATCCAGGGGGGGTCACTGAAGCTTTCTTT. It codes for CASSLDPGGVTEAFF. Outside the CDR3, residues come from the reference TRBV7-2 and TRBJ1-1 proteins, so the full variable domain is: GAGVSQSPSNKVTEKGKDVELRCDPISGHTALYWYRQSLGQGLEFLIYFQGNSAPDKSGLPSDRFSAERTGGSVSTLTIQRTQQEDSAVYLCASSLDPGGVTEAFFGQGTRLTVV.